The next 2 T cell receptor beta chains were all read from a single sample in a study of cytotoxic CD8 clonotypes in ibrutinib-treated CLL. This table comes from immunoSEQ multiplex PCR, and its TCRdb copy is limited to in-frame clones, with some not included. The sample includes 70,000 to 80,000 clones, roughly 83% of them seen just once. This material consisted of PBMCs, taken after 24 months of ibrutinib treatment. The receptors here all came from a human donor with chronic lymphocytic leukemia.

The V gene is TRBV18, the J gene TRBJ2-7; TRBD1 agrees at 8 bases. This CDR3 contains 13 residues. Losses at the gene ends were 2 bases for V and 4 bases for J; bases not matched to a gene: 1. Germline V gives CDR1 KGHSH, CDR2 LQKENI. The CDR3 loop reads CASSPNRGYEQYF. The DNA for the CDR3 is TGTGCCAGCTCACCAAACAGGGGGTACGAGCAGTACTTC.

This clone was observed once. The chain is built from TRBV5-1 and TRBJ2-1; 9 positions agree with TRBD1. Germline V gene data show CDR1 as SGHRS and CDR2 as YFSETQ. The CDR3 extends over 14 amino acids. The junction had 4 bases not matched to a gene; V was cut back by 3 bases and J by 6 bases. CDR3 in amino acids: CASSSGQGFNEQFF. CDR3 bases: TGCGCCAGCAGCTCTGGACAGGGGTTCAATGAGCAGTTCTTC.